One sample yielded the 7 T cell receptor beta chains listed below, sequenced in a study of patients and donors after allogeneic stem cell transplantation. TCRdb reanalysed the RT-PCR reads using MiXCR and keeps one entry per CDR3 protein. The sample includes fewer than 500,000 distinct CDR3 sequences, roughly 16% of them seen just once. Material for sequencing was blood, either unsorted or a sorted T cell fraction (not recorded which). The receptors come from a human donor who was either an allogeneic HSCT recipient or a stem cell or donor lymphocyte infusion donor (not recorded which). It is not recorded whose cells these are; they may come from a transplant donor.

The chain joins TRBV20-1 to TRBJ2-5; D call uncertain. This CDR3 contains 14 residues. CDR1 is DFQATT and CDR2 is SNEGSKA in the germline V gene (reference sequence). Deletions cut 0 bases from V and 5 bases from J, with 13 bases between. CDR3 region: CSARDWGNGETQYF. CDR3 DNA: TGCAGTGCTAGAGACTGGGGTAACGGCGAGACCCAGTACTTC.

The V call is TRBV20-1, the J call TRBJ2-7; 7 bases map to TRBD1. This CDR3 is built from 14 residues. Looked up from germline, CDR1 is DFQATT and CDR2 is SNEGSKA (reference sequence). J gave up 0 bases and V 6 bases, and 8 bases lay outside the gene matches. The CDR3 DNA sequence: TGCAGTGCACCTGACAGGGTCGGCTCCTACGAGCAGTACTTC. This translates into CSAPDRVGSYEQYF.

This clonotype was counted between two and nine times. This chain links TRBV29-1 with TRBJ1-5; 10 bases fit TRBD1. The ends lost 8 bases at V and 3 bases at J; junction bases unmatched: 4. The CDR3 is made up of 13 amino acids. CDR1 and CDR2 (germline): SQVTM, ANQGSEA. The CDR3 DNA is TGCAGCACCGGACAGGGGGTCAATCAGCCCCAGCATTTT. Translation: CSTGQGVNQPQHF.

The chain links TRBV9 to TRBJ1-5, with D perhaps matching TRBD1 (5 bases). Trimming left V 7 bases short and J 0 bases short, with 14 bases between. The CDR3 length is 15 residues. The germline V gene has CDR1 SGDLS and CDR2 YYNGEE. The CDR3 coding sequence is TGTGCCAGCGCCCCCGGGGGGTATAGCAATCAGCCCCAGCATTTT. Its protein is CASAPGGYSNQPQHF.

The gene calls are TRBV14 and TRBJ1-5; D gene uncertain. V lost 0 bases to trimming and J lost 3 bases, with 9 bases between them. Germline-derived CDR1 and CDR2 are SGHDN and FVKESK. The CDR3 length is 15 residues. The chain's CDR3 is CASSQDLGSNQPQHF. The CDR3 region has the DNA TGTGCCAGCAGCCAAGATTTGGGGTCCAATCAGCCCCAGCATTTT.

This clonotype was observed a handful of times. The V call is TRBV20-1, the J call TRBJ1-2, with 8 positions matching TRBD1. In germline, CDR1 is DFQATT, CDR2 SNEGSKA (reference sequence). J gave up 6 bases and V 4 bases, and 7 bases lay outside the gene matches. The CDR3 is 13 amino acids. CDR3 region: CSAKGQEFDGYTF. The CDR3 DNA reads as TGCAGTGCTAAGGGACAGGAGTTTGATGGCTACACCTTC.

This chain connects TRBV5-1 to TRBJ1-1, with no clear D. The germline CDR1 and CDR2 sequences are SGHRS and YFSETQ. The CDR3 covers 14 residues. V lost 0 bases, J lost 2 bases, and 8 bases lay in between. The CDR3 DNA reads TGCGCCAGCAGCTTGGTTTCTGCCAACACTGAAGCTTTCTTT. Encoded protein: CASSLVSANTEAFF. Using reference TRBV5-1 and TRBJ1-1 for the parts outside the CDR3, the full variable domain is KAGVTQTPRYLIKTRGQQVTLSCSPISGHRSVSWYQQTPGQGLQFLFEYFSETQRNKGNFPGRFSGRQFSNSRSEMNVSTLELGDSALYLCASSLVSANTEAFFGQGTRLTVV.